The 21 T cell receptor beta chains given below trace back to one sample, sequenced in a study of blood T cell repertoires in COVID-19. Only in-frame clones appear in the TCRdb table, and some are missing; sequencing was by immunoSEQ multiplex PCR. The sample lists more than 85,000 clones; about 85% were seen once. The sample consisted of peripheral blood. Receptors originate from a human donor in a cohort sampled during active COVID-19.

This chain links TRBV25-1 with TRBJ2-1, with 7 bases identical to TRBD2. The V and J ends lost 5 bases and 0 bases, in that order; junction bases with no gene match: 4. Germline CDR1 MGHDK, CDR2 SYGVNS. The CDR3 has 15 amino acids. The CDR3 DNA reads TGTGCCAGCAGTCTAACGGGGGGCTCCTACAATGAGCAGTTCTTC. Translating gives CASSLTGGSYNEQFF.

The table lists this clone with a few counts. CDR3 loop: CASTELATSTDTQYF. DNA for the CDR3: TGTGCCAGCACCGAACTAGCGACTAGCACAGATACGCAGTATTTT. This chain uses TRBV2 with TRBJ2-3; TRBD2 matches 7 bases. Trimming took 7 bases from V and 0 from J; bases not matched to a gene: 7. CDR1 is SNHLY, CDR2 FYNNEI, per germline. CDR3 length: 15 amino acids.

The rearrangement links TRBV4-1 to TRBJ2-5; D remains ambiguous. CDR1 and CDR2 from the germline V gene are MGHRA and YSYEKL. The V end was cut by 0 bases, the J end by 4 bases, with 6 bases between. This CDR3 contains 13 residues. The CDR3 nucleotides are TGCGCCAGCAGCCAAGATTTCAGAGAGACCCAGTACTTC. Encoded protein: CASSQDFRETQYF.

V is TRBV29-1 and J is TRBJ1-2, with 8 bases identical to TRBD1. CDR1 is SQVTM, CDR2 ANQGSEA, per germline. V dropped 0 bases and J dropped 8; count of bases not matched to a gene: 8. This CDR3 has 14 residues. The CDR3 reads CSVEEYGQGGGYTF. The CDR3 bases are TGCAGCGTTGAAGAGTATGGACAGGGAGGCGGCTACACCTTC.

V is TRBV7-2 and J is TRBJ2-3; D unclear. V lost 10 bases to trimming and J lost 2 bases, with 7 bases between them. The CDR3 extends over 11 amino acids. Germline values: CDR1 SGHTA, CDR2 FQGNSA. The CDR3 sequence is CATGLTDTQYF. The CDR3 nucleotides are TGTGCCACCGGTCTCACAGATACGCAGTATTTT.

This clone was counted once. This sequence joins TRBV19 and TRBJ2-2; a possible D gene is TRBD1 (5 bases). Germline V gene sequence: CDR1 LNHDA, CDR2 SQIVND (reference sequence). This CDR3 has 15 amino acids. The ends were cut back, 2 bases at V and 5 bases at J, with 12 bases in the middle. The CDR3 is CASSIPGYGTGELFF. CDR3 DNA: TGTGCCAGTAGTATACCAGGGTACGGTACCGGGGAGCTGTTTTTT.

Only a few counts were recorded for this clone. The chain uses TRBV14 and TRBJ1-1; 7 positions agree with TRBD1. The CDR3 is 15 amino acids. J lost 7 bases, V lost 0 bases, and 8 bases had no gene match. CDR1 and CDR2 (germline): SGHDN, FVKESK. The CDR3 sequence is CASSQDEGQADEAFF. The DNA of the CDR3 is TGTGCCAGCAGCCAAGATGAAGGACAGGCAGATGAAGCTTTCTTT.

CDR3 region: CASIHAGTPRETQYF. The CDR3, as DNA: TGTGCCAGCATTCATGCGGGGACCCCCAGAGAGACCCAGTACTTC. This sequence joins TRBV28 and TRBJ2-5; a possible D gene is TRBD2 (6 bases). This CDR3 has 15 residues. With 7 bases removed from V and 4 bases from J, the gap between germline ends came to 19 bases. In germline, CDR1 is MDHEN, CDR2 SYDVKM.

CDR3 residues: CASSYSSQGSYEQYF. The CDR3 nucleotides read TGTGCCAGCAGTTACTCGTCACAGGGCTCCTACGAGCAGTACTTC. This sequence joins TRBV6-2 or TRBV6-3 and TRBJ2-7; maybe TRBD1 (6 bases). Per the germline V gene, CDR1 is MNHEY and CDR2 is SVGEGT. There are 15 residues in the CDR3. The V gene lost 0 bases and the J gene lost 0 bases, with 9 bases spanning the gap.

This chain uses TRBV11-3 with TRBJ2-1; 9 nucleotides align to TRBD2. Germline trimming cut 5 bases from V and 9 bases from J; bases unmatched to any gene: 14. CDR3 length: 16 residues. In germline, CDR1 is SGHNT, CDR2 YENEEA. DNA for the CDR3: TGTGCCAGCAGCCCGACCAGCGGGGGGCTCTCAGTTGAGCAGTTCTTC. It yields the protein CASSPTSGGLSVEQFF.

This clone was detected a few times. V gene TRBV3-1 (or the pseudogene TRBV3-2) combines with J gene TRBJ1-5, with a possible D match to TRBD1 (5 bases). Germline assignment: CDR1 LGHDT and CDR2 YNNKEL (reference sequence). This CDR3 comprises 15 residues. Trimming took off 3 bases at V and 7 bases at J, with 16 bases between the two ends. In DNA, the CDR3 is TGTGCCAGCAGCCAGAATGGGGGGACTGAACAGCCCCAGCATTTT. As protein: CASSQNGGTEQPQHF.

This clone was recorded a few times. DNA of the CDR3: TGTGCCAGCAGCTTCAGAGGGTCGGCCCCTGAAGCTTTCTTT. Encoded protein: CASSFRGSAPEAFF. The chain uses TRBV7-9 and TRBJ1-1; D gene unclear. V dropped 3 bases and J dropped 6 bases, with 14 bases sitting between them. CDR3 length: 14 residues. Germline V gene lookup returns CDR1 SEHNR and CDR2 FQNEAQ (reference sequence).

The chain couples TRBV2 to TRBJ1-6; TRBD1 is a possible D gene (5 bases). CDR3 length equals 16 residues. Trimming took off 2 bases at V and 2 bases at J, with 10 bases between the two ends. CDR1 is SNHLY and CDR2 is FYNNEI in the germline V gene. CDR3 bases: TGTGCCAGCAGTGAATCCCAGGGTACCTATAATTCACCCCTCCACTTT. It is translated as CASSESQGTYNSPLHF.

This sequence joins TRBV20-1 and TRBJ2-1; D ambiguous. The CDR3 runs 10 residues. Deletions cut 6 bases from V and 6 bases from J, with 6 bases between. CDR1 and CDR2 from the germline V gene are DFQATT and SNEGSKA (reference sequence). The chain's CDR3 is CSAPSNEQFF. The CDR3, as DNA: TGCAGTGCCCCGAGCAATGAGCAGTTCTTC.

The chain employs TRBV30 and TRBJ2-2; 8 bases agree with TRBD1. This CDR3 has 13 amino acids. Trimming at V came to 7 bases and at J to 1 base, leaving 2 bases not matched to a gene. Germline lookup yields CDR1 GTSNPN and CDR2 SVGIG (reference sequence). CDR3 in amino acids: CALTGGNTGELFF. CDR3 in DNA: TGTGCCTTAACAGGGGGGAACACCGGGGAGCTGTTTTTT.

The chain links TRBV6-6 to TRBJ2-1; 12 nucleotides line up with TRBD2. The CDR3 length is 18 residues. V lost 6 bases and J lost 0; bases outside the gene matches: 9. Germline CDR1 is MNHNY and CDR2 is SVGAGI (reference sequence). The DNA of the CDR3 is TGTGCCAGCAGACGACTAGCGGGGGCCCTAAGCTCCTACAATGAGCAGTTCTTC. Protein sequence: CASRRLAGALSSYNEQFF.

This sequence joins TRBV9 and TRBJ2-3; 8 nucleotides agree with TRBD1. The CDR3 covers 15 residues. CDR1 is SGDLS, CDR2 YYNGEE, per germline. Unmatched junction bases numbered 10, after V lost 2 bases and J lost 8 bases. As DNA, the CDR3 is TGTGCCAGCAGCGTGGGGGGACAGGTGATTGGTACGCAGTATTTT. Translation: CASSVGGQVIGTQYF.

There are a few counts of this clone. The rearrangement uses TRBV27 and TRBJ1-3; D unclear. Trimming removed 5 bases from V and 4 bases from J, with 9 bases in between. The CDR3 consists of 13 residues. Germline lookup yields CDR1 MNHEY and CDR2 SMNVEV (reference sequence). Here the CDR3 DNA reads TGTGCCAGCAGTAGCCGAGTGGGAAACACCATATATTTT. Encoded protein: CASSSRVGNTIYF.

This clone was observed a handful of times. The V gene is TRBV6-1, the J gene TRBJ2-7; 8 nucleotides align to TRBD2. V shed 3 bases, J shed 3 bases, and the junction held 4 bases outside the gene matches. Germline V lookup: CDR1 MNHNS, CDR2 SASEGT. This CDR3 comprises 14 residues. This CDR3 reads CASSEASGFYEQYF. The CDR3 nucleotides read TGTGCCAGCAGTGAGGCTAGCGGGTTCTACGAGCAGTACTTC.

The chain recombines TRBV5-1 with TRBJ2-2, with D perhaps TRBD2 (6 bases). From germline, CDR1 is SGHRS and CDR2 YFSETQ. This CDR3 has 12 amino acids. Between the trimmed V and J ends, which lost 9 bases and 7 bases, there was a span of 13 bases. For the CDR3, the DNA is TGCGCCACCAACGGAGGGGTCGGGGAGCTGTTTTTT. Translation: CATNGGVGELFF.

CDR3 sequence: CASAATLTYEQYF. For the CDR3, the DNA is TGTGCCAGCGCTGCAACTCTTACCTACGAGCAGTACTTC. The chain carries TRBV14 and TRBJ2-7, with D unclear. Trimming removed 8 bases from V and 2 bases from J, with 13 bases in between. This CDR3 contains 13 residues. Germline CDR1 SGHDN, CDR2 FVKESK. Based on the CDR3 plus reference TRBV14 and TRBJ2-7, the full variable domain is EAGVTQFPSHSVIEKGQTVTLRCDPISGHDNLYWYRRVMGKEIKFLLHFVKESKQDESGMPNNRFLAERTGGTYSTLKVQPAELEDSGVYFCASAATLTYEQYFGPGTRLTVT.